Sequencing of this T cell receptor beta chain was carried out in a study of blood T cell repertoires in COVID-19. Study-wide background: Sources were T cells, B-cell-depleted T cells, or PBMCs; the material itself was cDNA or gDNA.

Looked up from germline, CDR1 is SGHRS and CDR2 is YFSETQ. V was pared by 0 bases and J by 1 base, with 11 bases between. CDR3 size: 15 residues. Data came from immunoSEQ multiplex PCR; TCRdb stores just in-frame clones and leaves some out. The data hold 60,000 to 85,000 clones, with around 86% observed a single time. The sequence was collected from a human donor in a cohort sampled during active COVID-19. Sequenced input: peripheral blood. The V call is TRBV5-1, the J call TRBJ2-7; D remains ambiguous. This CDR3 reads CASSLAPGYSYEQYF. The CDR3 nucleotides read TGCGCCAGCAGCTTGGCTCCAGGATATTCCTACGAGCAGTACTTC. Together with reference TRBV5-1 and TRBJ2-7, the CDR3 gives the full variable domain: KAGVTQTPRYLIKTRGQQVTLSCSPISGHRSVSWYQQTPGQGLQFLFEYFSETQRNKGNFPGRFSGRQFSNSRSEMNVSTLELGDSALYLCASSLAPGYSYEQYFGPGTRLTVT.